The 9 T cell receptor beta chains below all came from one sample that was sequenced in a study of response to subunit inactivated influenza vaccine. TCRdb independently ran MiXCR on the RT-PCR reads; one entry per CDR3 protein. The data contain 500,000 or so distinct CDR3 sequences, roughly 11% of them singletons. This specimen consisted of PBMCs from blood, obtained around seven weeks after vaccination. The origin of the receptors is a man in his fifties or sixties who received an inactivated influenza vaccine.

This clonotype was recorded a few times. The chain couples TRBV12-3 or TRBV12-4 to TRBJ2-7; 7 bases align to TRBD1. Trimming cost V 6 bases and J 3 bases; bases outside gene matches: 8. The CDR3 runs 14 residues. The CDR3 region is CASSPTGTVYEQYF. As DNA, the CDR3 is TGTGCCAGCAGCCCGACAGGGACCGTCTACGAGCAGTACTTC.

Many counts were recorded for this clonotype. The chain couples TRBV29-1 to TRBJ2-1; TRBD2 agrees at 11 bases. In germline, CDR1 is SQVTM, CDR2 ANQGSEA. This CDR3 comprises 13 residues. Trimming removed 6 bases from V and 6 bases from J; junction bases left unmatched: 4. The CDR3 nucleotides are TGCAGCGTCGGGACTAGCGGACCCAATGAGCAGTTCTTC. Its protein product is CSVGTSGPNEQFF.

A few counts support this clonotype. This rearrangement joins TRBV7-2 to TRBJ2-3; no definite D call. Trimming left V 5 bases short and J 5 bases short, with 14 bases between. The length of the CDR3 is 14 residues. Germline values: CDR1 SGHTA, CDR2 FQGNSA. CDR3 amino acids: CASSLSSGVDTQYF. CDR3 bases: TGTGCCAGCAGCCTCTCCTCAGGTGTAGATACGCAGTATTTT.

A few counts support this clonotype. V and J are TRBV9 and TRBJ2-1; 12 positions agree with TRBD2. V was clipped by 6 bases and J by 4 bases; unmatched bases: 2. Germline V gene sequence: CDR1 SGDLS, CDR2 YYNGEE. This CDR3 is 14 amino acids long. This CDR3 is CASTGLAGYNEQFF. DNA for the CDR3: TGTGCCAGCACCGGACTAGCGGGGTACAATGAGCAGTTCTTC.

This chain connects TRBV12-3 or TRBV12-4 to TRBJ1-1; possible D gene TRBD1, 5 bases. The V gene lost 6 bases and the J gene lost 5 bases, with 19 bases spanning the gap. CDR3 length equals 15 residues. The CDR3: CASSRMGGGGTEAFF. The CDR3 nucleotides read TGTGCCAGCAGCCGAATGGGGGGTGGGGGAACTGAAGCTTTCTTT.

This clonotype was detected ten times or more. The chain combines TRBV4-3 with TRBJ1-6, with D possibly being TRBD1 (6 bases). From germline, CDR1 is LGHNA and CDR2 YSLEER. The V end lost 0 bases, the J end lost 8 bases, and 11 bases lay between the germline ends. CDR3 length: 15 amino acids. CDR3 coding DNA: TGCGCCAGCAGCCAAGAAGGGGGATCGTATTCACCCCTCCACTTT. Its protein is CASSQEGGSYSPLHF.

This clonotype was seen repeatedly, ten times or more. The V and J genes are TRBV12-3 or TRBV12-4 and TRBJ2-1, with D perhaps TRBD2 (5 bases). The CDR3 spans 12 residues. V lost 8 bases to trimming and J lost 7 bases, with 12 bases between them. CDR3: CASSGPGNEQFF. DNA of the CDR3: TGTGCCAGCTCCGGACCGGGGAATGAGCAGTTCTTC.

The rearrangement links TRBV5-1 to TRBJ1-2; a weak D match, TRBD1 (5 bases). CDR3 size: 14 residues. CDR1 SGHRS and CDR2 YFSETQ come from the germline V gene. V lost 0 bases, J lost 3 bases, and 9 bases lay in between. The CDR3: CASSLGTNYYGYTF. In nucleotides, the CDR3 is TGCGCCAGCAGCTTGGGGACAAATTACTATGGCTACACCTTC.

This clonotype has a count of ten or more. The V gene is TRBV6-1, the J gene TRBJ2-3, with TRBD1 matching over 7 bases. Germline V CDR1 and CDR2: MNHNS, SASEGT. V shed 5 bases and J 0 bases; nucleotides not matched to a gene: 5. This CDR3 has 15 residues. CDR3 protein: CASSQGQSSTDTQYF. CDR3 sequence (DNA): TGTGCCAGCAGTCAGGGACAGTCTAGCACAGATACGCAGTATTTT.